This entry features one T cell receptor (beta chain) sequence. The specificity of this receptor is unknown. Per-base quality was not reported, and no clone a single base away is much larger than it. The entry originates in a study of shared clonotypes between healthy human individuals (dated by TCRdb to between 2020 and 2021). Context from the whole study: The cohort comprised a couple of women and a few men aged 18 to 49 years. Leukapheresis yielded between about 0.85 and 10 billion PBMCs per donor. The study deeply sequenced blood TCR repertoires of about 5 healthy adults to estimate repertoire size and the extent of clonotype sharing between individuals. Different laboratories and diverse techniques were used to prepare libraries and sequence TCR repertoires, to increase sequencing depth and limit assay-specific biases. For each donor, CD4 naive and CD4 memory were each given three plates, CD8 naive was given two plates, and CD8 memory was given one plate.

From the germline V gene, CDR1 is SGHAT and CDR2 is FQNNGV. The CDR3 contains 14 residues, cysteine and phenylalanine counted. Of the read, only the CDR3 DNA is kept; its 42 bases are in frame from base 1. The germline ends are 10 bases apart after V is trimmed by 5 bases and J by 0 bases. Using the deep immunoSEQ assay, TCR CDR3 regions were amplified from genomic DNA by multiplex PCR. Genomic DNA extracted from each cell subset was distributed evenly over all wells of several immunoSEQ 96-well plates, and each plate served as one replicate. For sorted subsets, about 220 ng of genomic DNA, equivalent to roughly 30,000 T cell genomes, went into each replicate PCR. Purified libraries were quantified with a Qubit 3.0 fluorometer, sized on a Bioanalyzer 2100, and re-quantified with the KAPA Library Quantification kit. Each immunoSEQ 96-well plate was sequenced on its own single-read 150-cycle Illumina NextSeq 550 flow cell. The study's own analysis went as follows. Because the immunoSEQ output held only junctional sequences and lacked quality scores, the filtering could not match the filtering applied to full-length reads. To assign V/J genes and CDR3, sequences were annotated against IMGT germline references using PyIR, a Python wrapper for IgBLAST v1.9. Reads were filtered out if the reads had weak V/J assignments (E-value above 1e-6), no CDR3, stop codons, out-of-frame junctions, or ambiguous translated residues. V3J clonotypes were defined as sequences sharing an identical inferred V gene, J gene, and CDR3 amino acid sequence. The percentage overlap between two repertoires was calculated by dividing the number of shared unique clonotypes by the size of the smaller repertoire. Repertoire richness was assessed with RTK rarefaction, the Chao1 estimator, and Recon v2.1 estimates of unobserved clonotypes. For all TCRbeta clonotypes obtained by the gDNA method from a handful of donors, generation probabilities were computed with OLGA. The table was pulled from immuneACCESS by TCRdb, which kept in-frame rearrangements only. Such tables lose some clones; where checked, under half of the loss comes from unresolved V genes, and the rest has no known cause. The V and J calls and clone size come from that table; D and trimming were worked out from the DNA. This sample is represented by approximately 720,000 clones; around 72% of them were singletons. 1.8% of the sample goes to the ten largest clones.

What the study reported, not specific to this receptor: Naive subsets generally had larger estimated clonotype richness than memory subsets. Higher generation probabilities were observed for clonotypes shared by all four sorted-subset donors than for non-shared clonotypes. Sampling was restricted to blood, and TCR repertoires in tissue are likely to differ from TCR repertoires in blood. Approximately 5% of naive CD4, 3.5% of naive CD8, roughly 2.5% of memory CD4, and about 0.4% of memory CD8 clonotypes were shared across several donors. Incomplete sequencing was indicated by rarefaction of sorted-subset datasets, despite the large sequencing depth. Pairwise subsampling indicated that sequencing depth was expected to affect the degree of clonotype sharing among donors. The small number of donors limited the genetic and exposure-history diversity represented.

Donors were healthy HIV-negative adults with no recently reported acute infections or vaccinations. Only Caucasian adults living in Nashville, Tennessee, USA were represented among the donors. CD4+ T cells were enriched through magnetic negative selection, after which naive cells were positively selected on CD45RA and the remaining negative fraction served as the memory subset. Blood was collected by leukapheresis, and PBMCs were isolated by Ficoll-Histopaque density gradient centrifugation and then cryopreserved in liquid nitrogen vapor phase. Analytical flow cytometry was used to check the purity and quantity of each magnetically sorted T cell population. Each sorted fraction had its genomic DNA isolated and then quantified by UV absorbance on a Nanodrop 2000c.

Sequencing was performed on memory CD4+ T cells sorted from blood. The cell subset or site label, read with the paper, signifies: CD45RA-negative fraction. This receptor chain uses TRBV11-2 and TRBJ1-1; tentative D gene TRBD1, with 6 bases matching. This TCR came from a woman aged 25-40 years in good health. This receptor carries the CDR3 CASSPQGMNTEAFF. At the DNA level, the sequence is TGTGCCAGCAGCCCCCAGGGGATGAACACTGAAGCTTTCTTT.